The TCR beta chain described here comes from a study of blood T cells in healthy people across ages. The overall study: Template switching captured about one barcoded beta molecule per two T cells.

This CDR3 comprises 11 residues. V gave up 3 bases and J gave up 6 bases, with 6 bases separating them. Germline CDR1 reads KGHSH; CDR2 reads LQKENI. Each sample used at least 6 million PBMCs. This clonotype was observed many times. Its antigen is unidentified. Broader study findings: Roughly linear age-related decline in beta diversity appeared, significant by age 40.

Primers used in a second PCR of about 6 to 11 cycles were a sample-barcoded 5' primer and a J-beta primer mix. TCRdb re-analysed the 5' RACE reads in MiXCR, keeping a single row per CDR3 protein. The sample lists about 1.5 million distinct CDR3 sequences; about 42% were seen once. The chain uses TRBV18 and TRBJ2-7; no clear D. This clonotype originated in a woman aged 18-35 years in good health. The sequenced material came from blood. The CDR3 sequence is CASSPGLEQYF. CDR3 nucleotides: TGTGCCAGCTCACCTGGCCTCGAGCAGTACTTC. Full variable domain (outside the CDR3, taken from reference TRBV18 and TRBJ2-7): NAGVMQNPRHLVRRRGQEARLRCSPMKGHSHVYWYRQLPEEGLKFMVYLQKENIIDESGMPKERFSAEFPKEGPSILRIQQVVRGDSAAYFCASSPGLEQYFGPGTRLTVT.